The TCR beta chain under discussion was sequenced for a study of blood T cell repertoires in COVID-19. On the study more broadly: Donors in the United States, Italy and Spain gave samples during acute or convalescent COVID-19. The cDNA or gDNA used as material had been derived from T cells, B-cell-depleted T cells, or PBMCs.

The CDR3 consists of 12 residues. CDR1 and CDR2 (germline): MNHNY, SVGAGI (reference sequence). V lost 5 bases, J lost 4 bases, and 9 bases lay in between. Per the study methods: Reference gene primer amplification yielded estimated nucleated cell counts. Generated by immunoSEQ multiplex PCR, the TCRdb table keeps only in-frame clones and is missing some. V and J calls and clone size follow that table, whereas D and trimming were derived from the DNA. The sample has approximately 60,000 clones; approximately 80% are singletons. The sample comprised peripheral blood. The sequence came from a man older than 75 with acute or convalescent COVID-19. This chain connects TRBV6-6 to TRBJ2-7; D perhaps matches TRBD1 (5 bases). The CDR3 DNA reads as TGTGCCAGCAGTCCGGACACGTACGAGCAGTACTTC. Protein: CASSPDTYEQYF.